The rows below give T cell receptor beta chains drawn from one sample of a study of vaccination and CD4 T cells after COVID-19. Their target antigens are unknown. One entry per CDR3 protein, called by TCRdb with MiXCR from the PCR reads. This table has 20,000 to 25,000 distinct CDR3 sequences, approximately 62% appearing once. Sequencing input: CD4+ T cells from blood, cultured in vitro. Receptors were obtained from a human donor who had recovered from COVID-19. Both conserved end residues are part of each CDR3. D genes are given only for firm matches. Where a row states a size, it is once, few, many or the class of an expanded clone; other rows omit it.

abundance,len,j_gene,v_gene,d_gene,CDR3nt,CDR3aa
.,13,TRBJ2-5,TRBV19,.,TGTGCCAGTAGACGGACGGACCTGGAGACCCAGTACTTC,CASRRTDLETQYF
.,14,TRBJ2-7,TRBV27,.,TGTGCCAGCAGTTTTGGAATTGCCTCGACCGAGCAGTACTTC,CASSFGIASTEQYF
.,16,TRBJ2-1,TRBV29-1,TRBD2,TGCAGCGTTGAAGCTAGCGGGAGCTTCTCCTACAATGAGCAGTTCTTC,CSVEASGSFSYNEQFF
.,17,TRBJ1-1,TRBV6-5,.,TGTGCCAGCAGTTACTCTGGGGGCGCGGTTTGGAACACTGAAGCTTTCTTT,CASSYSGGAVWNTEAFF
.,17,TRBJ2-5,TRBV20-1,TRBD2,TGCAGTGCTAGCCAGCTAGCGGGGAGAGCCAGCCAAGAGACCCAGTACTTC,CSASQLAGRASQETQYF
.,14,TRBJ1-2,TRBV7-8,TRBD1,TGTGCCAGCAGCCCTATCCGGGACAGCTATGGCTACACCTTC,CASSPIRDSYGYTF
.,18,TRBJ1-6,TRBV6-5,TRBD1,TGTGCCAGCAGTTTTGGGGCTCGGGACAGCTCCTATAATTCACCCCTCCACTTT,CASSFGARDSSYNSPLHF
.,15,TRBJ1-2,TRBV6-1,TRBD1,TGTGCCAGCAGTGGAACAGGGGGTGGGAAGTATGGCTACACCTTC,CASSGTGGGKYGYTF
.,15,TRBJ1-6,TRBV2,TRBD1,TGTGCCAGCAGTGAATGGGGACAGCTCCCTTCATCCCTCCACTTT,CASSEWGQLPSSLHF
.,13,TRBJ1-5,TRBV30,TRBD1,TGTGCCTGGAGTGCCAGGGGGAATCAGCCCCAGCATTTT,CAWSARGNQPQHF
.,15,TRBJ2-6,TRBV20-1,.,TGCAGTGCTTTCCCTTGGGGGCCTGGGGCCAACGTCCTGACTTTC,CSAFPWGPGANVLTF
.,15,TRBJ1-1,TRBV19,.,TGTGCCAGTAGTTCCGTTCGGGGGGCGAACACTGAAGCTTTCTTT,CASSSVRGANTEAFF
.,14,TRBJ2-1,TRBV14,TRBD2,TGTGCCAGCAGCCCGCCACTAGCGGGCTTTGAGCAGTTCTTC,CASSPPLAGFEQFF
.,17,TRBJ2-2,TRBV24-1,TRBD2,TGTGCCACCGGCCGAGCGGGAGGGGGGCTCGGGACCGGGGAGCTGTTTTTT,CATGRAGGGLGTGELFF
.,14,TRBJ1-5,TRBV7-8,.,TGTGCCAGCAGTTCGAGGGTTAGCAATCAGCCCCAGCATTTT,CASSSRVSNQPQHF
.,16,TRBJ2-2,TRBV12-3/TRBV12-4,TRBD2,TGTGCCAGCAGACCGAGACTGGGGAGGGGCACCGGGGAGCTGTTTTTT,CASRPRLGRGTGELFF
.,13,TRBJ1-1,TRBV24-1,TRBD1,TGTGCCACCAGAGGGACAGCGAACACTGAAGCTTTCTTT,CATRGTANTEAFF
few,12,TRBJ1-2,TRBV20-1,TRBD1,TGCAGTGCTGAGGGGGCGGGGGATGGCTACACCTTC,CSAEGAGDGYTF
.,15,TRBJ1-6,TRBV20-1,.,TGCAGTGCTAGACTGGGTGTCCCCTATAATTCACCCCTCCACTTT,CSARLGVPYNSPLHF
.,13,TRBJ1-5,TRBV29-1,.,TGCAGCGTTGAGACAGGACCCAATCAGCCCCAGCATTTT,CSVETGPNQPQHF
once,13,TRBJ2-1,TRBV27,TRBD1,TGTGCCAGCAGGGCAGGGGGCGCAAATGAGCAGTTCTTC,CASRAGGANEQFF
.,10,TRBJ1-1,TRBV28,.,TGTGCCAGCAGTTTTACTGAAGCTTTCTTT,CASSFTEAFF
once,15,TRBJ2-7,TRBV3-1,.,TGTGCCAGCAGCCCCTACGGGACACCATCCTACGAGCAGTACTTC,CASSPYGTPSYEQYF
.,14,TRBJ2-1,TRBV12-3/TRBV12-4,TRBD2,TGTGCCAGCAGTTTTAGCGGGAGGGGGAGTGAGCAGTTCTTC,CASSFSGRGSEQFF
few,16,TRBJ1-5,TRBV6-2/TRBV6-3,TRBD1,TGTGCCACGGGAGCCGGGACAGGGGGTTTCAATCAGCCCCAGCATTTT,CATGAGTGGFNQPQHF
.,15,TRBJ2-7,TRBV27,TRBD2,TGTGCCAGCAGTTTAAGGCGGGAGCGTAACAACGAGCAGTACTTC,CASSLRRERNNEQYF
.,15,TRBJ1-5,TRBV6-1,TRBD1,TGTGCCAGCAGCTTCGGGACAGGGGAAAATCAGCCCCAGCATTTT,CASSFGTGENQPQHF
.,13,TRBJ1-2,TRBV12-3/TRBV12-4,.,TGTGCCAGCAGGGGGACTGTCGTCGATGGCTACACCTTC,CASRGTVVDGYTF
.,15,TRBJ1-2,TRBV7-9,.,TGTGCCAGCAGCCCCGCCACCAAGGATAACTATGGCTACACCTTC,CASSPATKDNYGYTF
.,16,TRBJ1-3,TRBV23-1,.,TGCGCCAGCAGGTCAGAAGGGGGGAACTCTGGAAACACCATATATTTT,CASRSEGGNSGNTIYF
.,12,TRBJ1-6,TRBV2,.,TGTGCCAGCGGAAGACCTAATTCACCCCTCCACTTT,CASGRPNSPLHF
.,17,TRBJ2-1,TRBV20-1,TRBD2,TGCAGTGCTAGAGTTGTTATTGGCGGGAGCTCCTACAATGAGCAGTTCTTC,CSARVVIGGSSYNEQFF
.,14,TRBJ2-6,TRBV5-4,.,TGTGCCAGCAGCTTCAAGTCTGGGGCCAACGTCCTGACTTTC,CASSFKSGANVLTF
.,15,TRBJ1-6,TRBV7-6,TRBD1,TGTGCCAGCAGCTTACTTACAGGGGGCGTTTCACCCCTCCACTTT,CASSLLTGGVSPLHF
.,12,TRBJ1-1,TRBV20-1,.,TGCAGTGCTGGAGATGGGCACACTGAAGCTTTCTTT,CSAGDGHTEAFF
.,14,TRBJ2-7,TRBV7-9,TRBD2,TGTGCCAGCAGCGATAGCGGGAGTCGGTACGAGCAGTACTTC,CASSDSGSRYEQYF
few,14,TRBJ1-1,TRBV6-5,.,TGTGCCAGCAGTTACCGGGGGGCGAACACTGAAGCTTTCTTT,CASSYRGANTEAFF
few,15,TRBJ2-7,TRBV7-2,.,TGTGCCAGCAGCCCAAGGACAGCCACCGGGGGGGAGCAGTACTTC,CASSPRTATGGEQYF
.,16,TRBJ1-2,TRBV28,TRBD1,TGTGCCAGCAGTTTAGCTGCCGGGACAGGGGGCGGCGGCTACACCTTC,CASSLAAGTGGGGYTF
few,16,TRBJ2-1,TRBV7-9,TRBD1,TGTGCCAGCAGCATCTACCGGGACAGGGGATTCAATGAGCAGTTCTTC,CASSIYRDRGFNEQFF
few,15,TRBJ1-1,TRBV6-1,.,TGTGCCAGCAGCCCCAGCGGGCAGATAAACACTGAAGCTTTCTTT,CASSPSGQINTEAFF
.,14,TRBJ2-7,TRBV27,TRBD1,TGTGCCACCCAGTCTCAGGGGGACCCCTACGAGCAGTACTTC,CATQSQGDPYEQYF
once,15,TRBJ2-1,TRBV19,.,TGTGCCAGTAGGGAGACAGTTAGCTCCTACAATGAGCAGTTCTTC,CASRETVSSYNEQFF
.,12,TRBJ2-2,TRBV19,.,TGTACCACAGCGGAGAACACCGGGGAGCTGTTTTTT,CTTAENTGELFF
.,14,TRBJ2-3,TRBV7-9,TRBD1,TGTGCCAGCAGCCTGGGACAGGGTGGAGATACGCAGTATTTT,CASSLGQGGDTQYF
.,15,TRBJ1-5,TRBV12-3/TRBV12-4,.,TGTGCCAGCAGTTCCACAGGCCAGGTCCTTCAGCCCCAGCATTTT,CASSSTGQVLQPQHF